This T cell receptor beta chain was identified in a study of T cell responses to AZD1222 COVID-19 vaccine. Method: immunoSEQ multiplex PCR; TCRdb's copy keeps in-frame clones and lacks some. The sample carries just over 150,000 clones, roughly nine tenths recorded once. With respect to this clone: What it binds is unknown.

General study results and limits: Only six AZD1222 recipients tested seropositive at baseline. In the spike-specific TCR repertoire, nearly half reportedly target unmutated variant regions.

Pooling was applied to second doses at about 4 or about 12 weeks. This TCR came from an adult who received the AZD1222 COVID-19 vaccine. Material: peripheral blood, obtained 28 days after the second AZD1222 dose.

The DNA of the CDR3 is TGTGCCAGTACCCTCAGGGGAGGGCGGAATAATGAAAAACTGTTTTTT. Translated: CASTLRGGRNNEKLFF. This chain connects TRBV19 to TRBJ1-4, with TRBD1 as a possible D gene (6 bases). Trimming pared 7 bases from V and 4 bases from J, leaving 19 bases between. CDR3 length: 16 residues. Germline V gives CDR1 LNHDA, CDR2 SQIVND (reference sequence). The full variable domain, with the rest looked up from reference TRBV19 and TRBJ1-4, is DGGITQSPKYLFRKEGQNVTLSCEQNLNHDAMYWYRQDPGQGLRLIYYSQIVNDFQKGDIAEGYSVSREKKESFPLTVTSAQKNPTAFYLCASTLRGGRNNEKLFFGSGTQLSVL.